The clone carrying this T cell receptor (beta chain) has a handful of counts. From the 5' RACE reads, TCRdb called clonotypes with MiXCR, one entry per CDR3 protein. The sample has a few hundred thousand distinct CDR3 sequences; around an eighth are singletons. The sample comes from a study of identical twins. This CDR3 is built from 16 residues. Germline V gene data show CDR1 as MNHEY and CDR2 as SVGEGT. The V gene lost 6 bases and the J gene lost 6 bases, with 20 bases spanning the gap. The sample was also linked to a second study, of yellow fever vaccine responses in identical twins.

The receptor's source is a woman aged 18 to 35 in good health. What was sequenced was CD4+ T cells sorted from blood. This chain links TRBV6-2 or TRBV6-3 with TRBJ1-4, with D tentatively TRBD1 (6 bases). The CDR3 loop reads CASSLRLTGGHEKLFF. DNA for the CDR3: TGTGCCAGCAGCCTACGGTTGACCGGGGGGCATGAAAAACTGTTTTTT.